The rows below give T cell receptor beta chains drawn from one sample of a study of blood T cell repertoires in COVID-19. Clones were sequenced by immunoSEQ multiplex PCR, and TCRdb holds only the in-frame ones, with some missing. In the table there are about 50,000 clones, roughly 90% of which are singletons. Sequenced material: peripheral blood. Every receptor here comes from a woman aged 80 or older with acute or convalescent COVID-19. Each CDR3 is given with its conserved first and last residue. Each record gives: V gene, J gene, D gene, clone size, CDR3 DNA, CDR3 protein. D genes are given only for firm matches. Some rows mark clone size as missing; the rest say once, few, many or name a class of expanded clone.

v_call: TRBV11-1
j_call: TRBJ2-3
d_call: TRBD2
clone_size: -
cdr3_nt: TGTGCCAGCAGCCGCCGACTAGCGGGAGAGTTAGATACGCAGTATTTT
cdr3_aa: CASSRRLAGELDTQYF

v_call: TRBV6-1
j_call: TRBJ2-3
d_call: TRBD1
clone_size: once
cdr3_nt: TGTGCCAGCAGTGAATGGGTGACAGGGAACACAGATACGCAGTATTTT
cdr3_aa: CASSEWVTGNTDTQYF

v_call: TRBV27
j_call: TRBJ2-1
d_call: TRBD2
clone_size: -
cdr3_nt: TGTGCCAGCAATCCCCTAGCGGGAGGCCTAAGCTCCTACAATGAGCAGTTCTTC
cdr3_aa: CASNPLAGGLSSYNEQFF

v_call: TRBV3-1/TRBV3-2
j_call: TRBJ2-3
d_call: TRBD2
clone_size: -
cdr3_nt: TGTGCCAGCAGCCAAGATGCGACTAGCGGGAGCACAGATACGCAGTATTTT
cdr3_aa: CASSQDATSGSTDTQYF

v_call: TRBV27
j_call: TRBJ1-1
d_call: -
clone_size: -
cdr3_nt: TGTGCCAGCAGTTCGGGACAAAATTGGGTCGGGAACACTGAAGCTTTCTTT
cdr3_aa: CASSSGQNWVGNTEAFF

v_call: TRBV6-5
j_call: TRBJ2-7
d_call: -
clone_size: -
cdr3_nt: TGTGCCAGCAGCTACCGTCCAGGGCCTTCTTACGAGCAGTACTTC
cdr3_aa: CASSYRPGPSYEQYF

v_call: TRBV4-3
j_call: TRBJ2-1
d_call: -
clone_size: -
cdr3_nt: TGCGCCAGCAGCCAAAACCAGGGCCTTCCTGTGTACAATGAGCAGTTCTTC
cdr3_aa: CASSQNQGLPVYNEQFF

v_call: TRBV5-1
j_call: TRBJ1-5
d_call: -
clone_size: -
cdr3_nt: TGCGCCAGCAGCAAAGAGGGGGACCGCAATCAGCCCCAGCATTTT
cdr3_aa: CASSKEGDRNQPQHF

v_call: TRBV4-2
j_call: TRBJ1-6
d_call: -
clone_size: -
cdr3_nt: TGTGCCAGCAGCCAAGAAGGGCAGGGCCGATCTTCACCCCTCCACTTT
cdr3_aa: CASSQEGQGRSSPLHF

v_call: TRBV18
j_call: TRBJ1-6
d_call: TRBD1
clone_size: -
cdr3_nt: TGTGCCAGCTCACCTAACGACAGGGATAATTCACCCCTCCACTTT
cdr3_aa: CASSPNDRDNSPLHF

v_call: TRBV5-1
j_call: TRBJ1-4
d_call: -
clone_size: few
cdr3_nt: TGCGCCAGCAGCCCTGGGGCAACTACGAATGAAAAACTGTTTTTT
cdr3_aa: CASSPGATTNEKLFF

v_call: TRBV11-3
j_call: TRBJ2-5
d_call: -
clone_size: -
cdr3_nt: TGTGCCAGCAGCTTAGGCGCCCTGCAAGAGACCCAGTACTTC
cdr3_aa: CASSLGALQETQYF

v_call: TRBV4-3
j_call: TRBJ2-3
d_call: TRBD1
clone_size: -
cdr3_nt: TGCGCCAGCAGCCAAGAGCCCCTCCCCGATTATCAGGGGGCGACGCAGTATTTT
cdr3_aa: CASSQEPLPDYQGATQYF